This T cell receptor (beta chain) was captured by sequencing in a study of CD8 T cells in ankylosing spondylitis. In making TCR beta libraries, quantitative 5'-RACE with molecular barcodes was used. TCRdb reanalysed the 5' RACE reads using MiXCR and keeps one entry per CDR3 protein. The profile covers 250,000 to 350,000 distinct CDR3 sequences, with 6.5% to 10% appearing a single time and roughly 15% taken by the ten largest. Findings of the study overall: Characteristic of ankylosing spondylitis blood, it appeared, was a TCR beta motif comprising fewer than 10 highly homologous variants.

This clonotype was detected only a few times. Its antigen is unidentified. From germline, CDR1 is SGHKS and CDR2 YYEKEE (reference sequence). This CDR3 comprises 15 residues. The trim removed 0 bases at V and 4 bases at J, leaving 6 bases unmatched. The TCR sequence derives from a male donor with ankylosing spondylitis. Sequencing was done on a sample of blood, either unsorted or a sorted T cell fraction (not recorded which). This sequence joins TRBV5-5 and TRBJ2-7, with 8 bases lining up with TRBD1. CDR3 nucleotide sequence: TGTGCCAGCAGCTTGGTGCAGGACAGGGATTACGAGCAGTACTTC. It specifies CASSLVQDRDYEQYF.